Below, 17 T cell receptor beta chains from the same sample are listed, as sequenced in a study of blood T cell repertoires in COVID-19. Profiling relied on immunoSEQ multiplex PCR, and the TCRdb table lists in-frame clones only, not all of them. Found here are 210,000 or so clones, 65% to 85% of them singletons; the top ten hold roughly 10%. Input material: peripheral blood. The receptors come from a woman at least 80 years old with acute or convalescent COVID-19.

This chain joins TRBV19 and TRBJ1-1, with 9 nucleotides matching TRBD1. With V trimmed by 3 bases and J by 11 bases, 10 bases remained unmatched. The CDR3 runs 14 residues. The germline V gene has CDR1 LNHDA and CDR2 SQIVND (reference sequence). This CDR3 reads CASSMGQGGYSAFF. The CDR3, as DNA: TGTGCCAGTAGTATGGGACAGGGCGGGTATTCGGCTTTCTTT. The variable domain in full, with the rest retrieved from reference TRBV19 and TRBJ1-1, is DGGITQSPKYLFRKEGQNVTLSCEQNLNHDAMYWYRQDPGQGLRLIYYSQIVNDFQKGDIAEGYSVSREKKESFPLTVTSAQKNPTAFYLCASSMGQGGYSAFFGQGTRLTVV.

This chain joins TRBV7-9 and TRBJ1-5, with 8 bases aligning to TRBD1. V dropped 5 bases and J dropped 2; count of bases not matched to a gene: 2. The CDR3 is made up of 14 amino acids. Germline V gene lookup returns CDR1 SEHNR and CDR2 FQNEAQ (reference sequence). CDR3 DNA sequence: TGTGCCAGCAGCCACAGGGGGGGCAATCAGCCCCAGCATTTT. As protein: CASSHRGGNQPQHF.

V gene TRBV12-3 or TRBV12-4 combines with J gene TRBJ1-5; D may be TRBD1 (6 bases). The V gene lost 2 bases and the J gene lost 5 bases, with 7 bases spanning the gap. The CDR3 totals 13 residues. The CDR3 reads CASSLSGDQPQHF. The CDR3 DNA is TGTGCCAGCAGTTTATCAGGGGATCAGCCCCAGCATTTT.

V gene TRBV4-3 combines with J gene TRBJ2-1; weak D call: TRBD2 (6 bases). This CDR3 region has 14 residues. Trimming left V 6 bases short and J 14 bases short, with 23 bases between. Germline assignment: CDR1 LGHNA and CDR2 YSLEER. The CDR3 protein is CASRLSLSDYQEFF. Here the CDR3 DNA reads TGCGCCAGCAGACTATCTCTCTCGGACTATCAGGAGTTCTTC.

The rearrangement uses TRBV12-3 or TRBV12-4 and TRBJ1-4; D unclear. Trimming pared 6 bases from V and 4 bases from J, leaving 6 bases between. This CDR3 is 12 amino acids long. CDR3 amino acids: CASSFLNEKLFF. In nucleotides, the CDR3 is TGTGCCAGCAGCTTCCTTAATGAAAAACTGTTTTTT.

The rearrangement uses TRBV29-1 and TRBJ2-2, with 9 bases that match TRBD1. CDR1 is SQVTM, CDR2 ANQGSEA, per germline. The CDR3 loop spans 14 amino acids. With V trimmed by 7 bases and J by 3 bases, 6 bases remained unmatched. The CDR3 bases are TGCAGCGCCGGGACAGGGTCCCACACCGGGGAGCTGTTTTTT. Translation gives CSAGTGSHTGELFF.

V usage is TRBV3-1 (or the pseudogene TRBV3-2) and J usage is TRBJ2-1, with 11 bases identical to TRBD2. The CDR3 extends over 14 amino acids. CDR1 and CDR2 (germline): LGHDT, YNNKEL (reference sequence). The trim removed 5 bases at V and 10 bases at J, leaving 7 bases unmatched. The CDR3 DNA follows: TGTGCCAGCAGCGAGGGACTAGCGGATCGGGAGCAGTTCTTC. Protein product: CASSEGLADREQFF.

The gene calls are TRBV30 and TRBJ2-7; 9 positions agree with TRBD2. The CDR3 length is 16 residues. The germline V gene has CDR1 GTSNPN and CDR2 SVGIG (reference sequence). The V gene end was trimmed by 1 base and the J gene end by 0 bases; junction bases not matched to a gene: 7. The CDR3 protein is CAWSGASGASSYEQYF. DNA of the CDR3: TGTGCCTGGAGTGGGGCTAGCGGGGCTAGCTCCTACGAGCAGTACTTC.

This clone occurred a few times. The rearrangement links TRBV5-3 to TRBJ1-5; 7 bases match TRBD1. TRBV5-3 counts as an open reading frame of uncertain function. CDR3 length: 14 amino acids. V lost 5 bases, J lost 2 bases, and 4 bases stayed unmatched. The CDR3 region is CARRQGPRNQPQHF. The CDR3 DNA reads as TGTGCCAGAAGACAGGGGCCCCGCAATCAGCCCCAGCATTTT.

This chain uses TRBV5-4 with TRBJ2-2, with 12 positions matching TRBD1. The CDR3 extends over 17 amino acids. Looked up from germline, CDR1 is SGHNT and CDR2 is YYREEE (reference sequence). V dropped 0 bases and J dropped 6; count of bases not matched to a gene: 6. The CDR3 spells CASSLGGQGALSGELFF. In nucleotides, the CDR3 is TGTGCCAGCAGCTTGGGGGGACAGGGGGCGCTATCCGGGGAGCTGTTTTTT.

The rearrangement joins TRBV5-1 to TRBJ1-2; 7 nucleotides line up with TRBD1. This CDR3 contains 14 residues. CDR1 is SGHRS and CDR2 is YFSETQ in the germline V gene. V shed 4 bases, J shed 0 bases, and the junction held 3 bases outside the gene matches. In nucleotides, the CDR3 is TGCGCCAGCAGCCCCGGGACAGCTAACTATGGCTACACCTTC. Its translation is CASSPGTANYGYTF. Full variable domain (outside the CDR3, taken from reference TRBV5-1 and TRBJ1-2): KAGVTQTPRYLIKTRGQQVTLSCSPISGHRSVSWYQQTPGQGLQFLFEYFSETQRNKGNFPGRFSGRQFSNSRSEMNVSTLELGDSALYLCASSPGTANYGYTFGSGTRLTVV.

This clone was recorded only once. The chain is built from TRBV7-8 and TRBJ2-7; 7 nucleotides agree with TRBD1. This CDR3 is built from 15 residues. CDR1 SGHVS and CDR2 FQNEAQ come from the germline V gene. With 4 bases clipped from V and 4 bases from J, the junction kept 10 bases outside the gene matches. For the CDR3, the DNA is TGTGCCAGCAGCTCCCTAACAGGGGTTAATTACGAGCAGTACTTC. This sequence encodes CASSSLTGVNYEQYF.

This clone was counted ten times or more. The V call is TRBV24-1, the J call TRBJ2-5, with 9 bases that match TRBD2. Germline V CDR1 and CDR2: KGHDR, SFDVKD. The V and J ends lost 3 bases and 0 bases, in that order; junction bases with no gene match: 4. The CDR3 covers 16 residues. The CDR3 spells CATSDLASGNQETQYF. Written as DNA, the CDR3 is TGTGCCACCAGTGATCTGGCTAGCGGGAACCAAGAGACCCAGTACTTC.

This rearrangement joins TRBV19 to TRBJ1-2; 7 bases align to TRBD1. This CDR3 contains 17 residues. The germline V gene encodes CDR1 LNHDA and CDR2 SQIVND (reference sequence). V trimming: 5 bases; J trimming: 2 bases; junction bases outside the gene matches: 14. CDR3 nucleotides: TGTGCCAGTAGTCCCCGGAGCCGACAGGGATACAACTATGGCTACACCTTC. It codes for CASSPRSRQGYNYGYTF.

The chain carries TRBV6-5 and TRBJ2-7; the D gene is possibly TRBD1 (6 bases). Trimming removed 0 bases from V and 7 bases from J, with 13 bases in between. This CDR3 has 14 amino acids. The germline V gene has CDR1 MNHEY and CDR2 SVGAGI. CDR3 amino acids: CASSYSRGSGEQYF. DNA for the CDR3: TGTGCCAGCAGTTACTCCAGGGGATCTGGAGAGCAGTACTTC.

CDR3 nucleotide sequence: TGTGCCAGCAGCCACGGGACAGGGGGGAGCGATGAGCAGTTCTTC. Its protein product is CASSHGTGGSDEQFF. The chain links TRBV3-1 (or the pseudogene TRBV3-2) to TRBJ2-1, with 11 bases aligning to TRBD1. The V gene's germline CDR1 is LGHDT and CDR2 YNNKEL (reference sequence). The CDR3 contains 15 residues. J was trimmed by 8 bases and V by 3 bases; bases with no gene match: 6.

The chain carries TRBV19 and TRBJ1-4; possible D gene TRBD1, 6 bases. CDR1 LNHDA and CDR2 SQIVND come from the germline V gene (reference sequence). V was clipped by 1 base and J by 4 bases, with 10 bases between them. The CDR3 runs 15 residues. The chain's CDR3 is CASSIAAGDNEKLFF. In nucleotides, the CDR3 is TGTGCCAGTAGTATAGCGGCAGGGGATAATGAAAAACTGTTTTTT.